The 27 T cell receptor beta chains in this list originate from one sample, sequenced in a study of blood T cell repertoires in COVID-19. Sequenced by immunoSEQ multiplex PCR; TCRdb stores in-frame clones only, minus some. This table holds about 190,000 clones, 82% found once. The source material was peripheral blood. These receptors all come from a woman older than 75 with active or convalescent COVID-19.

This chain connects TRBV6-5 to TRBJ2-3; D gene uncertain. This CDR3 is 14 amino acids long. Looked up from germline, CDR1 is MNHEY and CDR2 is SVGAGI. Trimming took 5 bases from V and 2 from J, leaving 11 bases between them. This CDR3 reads CASSQQFSTDTQYF. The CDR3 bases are TGTGCCAGCAGTCAACAGTTTTCCACAGATACGCAGTATTTT.

The chain's CDR3 is CASSLRASDQNGELFF. CDR3 DNA: TGCGCCAGCAGCTTGAGGGCTAGCGATCAAAACGGGGAGCTGTTTTTT. This sequence joins TRBV5-1 and TRBJ2-2, with a possible D match to TRBD2 (6 bases). This CDR3 has 16 residues. With 1 base removed from V and 7 bases from J, the gap between germline ends came to 17 bases. Looked up from germline, CDR1 is SGHRS and CDR2 is YFSETQ.

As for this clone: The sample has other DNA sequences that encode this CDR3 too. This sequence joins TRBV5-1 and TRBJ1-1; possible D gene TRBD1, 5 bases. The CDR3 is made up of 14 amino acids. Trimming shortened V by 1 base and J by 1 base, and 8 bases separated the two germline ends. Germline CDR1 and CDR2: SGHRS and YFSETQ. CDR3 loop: CASSLQGGNTEAFF. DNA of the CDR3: TGCGCCAGCAGCTTGCAGGGTGGGAACACTGAAGCTTTCTTT. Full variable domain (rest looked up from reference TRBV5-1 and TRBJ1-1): KAGVTQTPRYLIKTRGQQVTLSCSPISGHRSVSWYQQTPGQGLQFLFEYFSETQRNKGNFPGRFSGRQFSNSRSEMNVSTLELGDSALYLCASSLQGGNTEAFFGQGTRLTVV.

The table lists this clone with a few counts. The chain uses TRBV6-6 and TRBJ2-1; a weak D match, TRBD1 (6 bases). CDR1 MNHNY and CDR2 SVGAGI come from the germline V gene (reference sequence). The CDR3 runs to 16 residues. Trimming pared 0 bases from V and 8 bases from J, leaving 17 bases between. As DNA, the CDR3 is TGTGCCAGCAGTTACTCCGGGCGAGGGGGTACCTATGAGCAGTTCTTC. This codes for CASSYSGRGGTYEQFF.

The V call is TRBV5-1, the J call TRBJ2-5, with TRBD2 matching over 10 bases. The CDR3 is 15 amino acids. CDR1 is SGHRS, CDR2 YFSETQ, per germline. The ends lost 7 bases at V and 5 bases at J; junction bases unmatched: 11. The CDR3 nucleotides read TGCGCCAGCCTTGATCCGAGCGGGGGGGTCGAGACCCAGTACTTC. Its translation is CASLDPSGGVETQYF.

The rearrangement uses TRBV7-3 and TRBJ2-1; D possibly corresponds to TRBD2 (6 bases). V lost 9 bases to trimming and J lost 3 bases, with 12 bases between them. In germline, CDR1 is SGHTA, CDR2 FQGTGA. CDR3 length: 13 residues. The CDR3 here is CASGAGNYNEQFF. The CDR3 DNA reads TGTGCCAGTGGAGCGGGCAACTACAATGAGCAGTTCTTC.

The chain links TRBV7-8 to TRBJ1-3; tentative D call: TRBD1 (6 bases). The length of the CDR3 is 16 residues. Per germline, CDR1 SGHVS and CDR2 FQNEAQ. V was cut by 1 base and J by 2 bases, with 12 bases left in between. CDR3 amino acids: CASSLDQGMTGNTIYF. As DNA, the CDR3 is TGTGCCAGCAGCTTAGATCAGGGGATGACTGGAAACACCATATATTTT.

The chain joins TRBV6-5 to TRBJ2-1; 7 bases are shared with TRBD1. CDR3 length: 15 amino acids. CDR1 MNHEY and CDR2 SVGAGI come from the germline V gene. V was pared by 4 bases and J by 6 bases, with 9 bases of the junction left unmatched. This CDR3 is CASSSPGGVTNEQFF. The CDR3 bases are TGTGCCAGCAGTTCCCCAGGGGGAGTCACCAATGAGCAGTTCTTC.

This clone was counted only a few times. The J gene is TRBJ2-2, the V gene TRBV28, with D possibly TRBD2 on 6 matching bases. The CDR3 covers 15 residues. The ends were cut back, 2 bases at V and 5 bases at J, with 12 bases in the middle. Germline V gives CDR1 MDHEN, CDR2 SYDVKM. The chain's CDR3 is CASSLGGRRTGELFF. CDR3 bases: TGTGCCAGCAGTTTAGGGGGGAGGAGGACCGGGGAGCTGTTTTTT.

The CDR3 spells CASSPGQVYHEQYF. The CDR3 DNA reads as TGTGCCAGCAGCCCCGGACAAGTATACCACGAGCAGTACTTC. The V call is TRBV5-6, the J call TRBJ2-7; the D gene is possibly TRBD1 (5 bases). The CDR3 is made up of 14 amino acids. The germline V and J ends were trimmed by 4 bases and 5 bases, with 16 bases remaining between them. Germline V gene sequence: CDR1 SGHDT, CDR2 YYEEEE.

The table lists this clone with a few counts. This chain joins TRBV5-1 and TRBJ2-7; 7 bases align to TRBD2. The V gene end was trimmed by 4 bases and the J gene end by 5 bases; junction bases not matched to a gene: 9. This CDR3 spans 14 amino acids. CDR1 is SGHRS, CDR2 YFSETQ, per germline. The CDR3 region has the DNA TGCGCCAGCAGCCGTGGGCAGGGAGGGGACGAGCAGTACTTC. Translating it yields CASSRGQGGDEQYF.

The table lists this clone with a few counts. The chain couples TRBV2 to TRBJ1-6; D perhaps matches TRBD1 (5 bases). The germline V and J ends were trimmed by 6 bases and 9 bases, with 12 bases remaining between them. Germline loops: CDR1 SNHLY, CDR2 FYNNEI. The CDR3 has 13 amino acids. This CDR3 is CASRGARLSPLHF. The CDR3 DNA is TGTGCCAGCAGAGGGGCAAGGCTTTCACCCCTCCACTTT.

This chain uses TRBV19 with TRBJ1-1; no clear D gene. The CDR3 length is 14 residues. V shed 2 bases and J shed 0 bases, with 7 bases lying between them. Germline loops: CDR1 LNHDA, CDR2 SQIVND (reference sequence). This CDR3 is CASSISGMNTEAFF. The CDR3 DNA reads TGTGCCAGTAGTATATCGGGGATGAACACTGAAGCTTTCTTT.

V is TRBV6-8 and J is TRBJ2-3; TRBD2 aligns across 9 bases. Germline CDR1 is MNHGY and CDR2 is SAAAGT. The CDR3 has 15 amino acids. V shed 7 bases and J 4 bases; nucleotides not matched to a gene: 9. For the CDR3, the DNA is TGTGCCAGCACTCTAGCGGGACCCCCTCCAGATACGCAGTATTTT. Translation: CASTLAGPPPDTQYF.

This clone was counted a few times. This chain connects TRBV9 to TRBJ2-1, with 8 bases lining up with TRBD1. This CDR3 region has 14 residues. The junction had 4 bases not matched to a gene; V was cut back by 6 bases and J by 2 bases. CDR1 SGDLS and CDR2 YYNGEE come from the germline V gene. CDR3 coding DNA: TGTGCCAGCAACTCGGGACAGGCCTACAATGAGCAGTTCTTC. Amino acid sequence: CASNSGQAYNEQFF.

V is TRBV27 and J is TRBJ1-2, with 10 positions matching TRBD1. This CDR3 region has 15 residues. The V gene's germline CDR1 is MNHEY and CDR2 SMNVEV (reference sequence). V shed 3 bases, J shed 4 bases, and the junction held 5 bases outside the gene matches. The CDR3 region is CASSLNRDRGYGYTF. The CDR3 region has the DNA TGTGCCAGCAGTTTGAACCGGGACAGGGGCTATGGCTACACCTTC.

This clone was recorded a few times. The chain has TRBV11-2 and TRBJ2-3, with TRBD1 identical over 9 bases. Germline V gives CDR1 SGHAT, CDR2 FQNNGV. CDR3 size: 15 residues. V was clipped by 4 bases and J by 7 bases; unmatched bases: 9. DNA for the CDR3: TGTGCCAGCAGCTCCCGGGACAGGGTGACATATACGCAGTATTTT. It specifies CASSSRDRVTYTQYF.

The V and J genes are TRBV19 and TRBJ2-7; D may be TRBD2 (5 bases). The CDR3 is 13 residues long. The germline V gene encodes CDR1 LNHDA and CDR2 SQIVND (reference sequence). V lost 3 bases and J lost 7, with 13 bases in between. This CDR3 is CASSMDSGREQYF. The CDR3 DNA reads TGTGCCAGTAGTATGGACTCGGGGAGAGAGCAGTACTTC.

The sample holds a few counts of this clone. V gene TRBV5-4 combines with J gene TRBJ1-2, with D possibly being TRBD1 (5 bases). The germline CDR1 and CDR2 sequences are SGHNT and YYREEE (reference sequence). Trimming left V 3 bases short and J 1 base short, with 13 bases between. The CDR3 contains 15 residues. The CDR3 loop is CASSYLGRSNYGYTF. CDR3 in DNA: TGTGCCAGCAGCTATTTGGGGCGGAGTAACTATGGCTACACCTTC.

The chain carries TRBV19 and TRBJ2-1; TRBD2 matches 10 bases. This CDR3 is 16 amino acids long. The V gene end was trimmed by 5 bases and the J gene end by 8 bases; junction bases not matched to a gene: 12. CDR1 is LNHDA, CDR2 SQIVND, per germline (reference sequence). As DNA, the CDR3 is TGTGCCAGTAGTCCGCAAGCGGGAGGGGGTCGGGATGAGCAGTTCTTC. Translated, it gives CASSPQAGGGRDEQFF.

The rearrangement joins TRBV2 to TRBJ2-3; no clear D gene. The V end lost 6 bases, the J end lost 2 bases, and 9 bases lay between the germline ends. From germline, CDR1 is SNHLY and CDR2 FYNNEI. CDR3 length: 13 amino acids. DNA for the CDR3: TGTGCCAGCAGACCCACTTTCACAGATACGCAGTATTTT. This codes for CASRPTFTDTQYF.

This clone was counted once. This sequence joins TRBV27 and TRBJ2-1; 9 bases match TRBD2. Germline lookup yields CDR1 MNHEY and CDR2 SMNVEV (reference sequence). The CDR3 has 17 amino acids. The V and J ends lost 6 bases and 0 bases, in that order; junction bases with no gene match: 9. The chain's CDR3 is CASSPSGGPSSYNEQFF. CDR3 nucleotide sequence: TGTGCCAGCAGCCCGAGCGGGGGGCCGAGCTCCTACAATGAGCAGTTCTTC.

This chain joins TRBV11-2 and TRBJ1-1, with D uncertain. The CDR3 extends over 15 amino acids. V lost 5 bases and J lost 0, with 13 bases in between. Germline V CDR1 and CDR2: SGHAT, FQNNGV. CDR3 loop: CASSHGGRLNTEAFF. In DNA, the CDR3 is TGTGCCAGCAGCCACGGCGGGCGGTTGAACACTGAAGCTTTCTTT.

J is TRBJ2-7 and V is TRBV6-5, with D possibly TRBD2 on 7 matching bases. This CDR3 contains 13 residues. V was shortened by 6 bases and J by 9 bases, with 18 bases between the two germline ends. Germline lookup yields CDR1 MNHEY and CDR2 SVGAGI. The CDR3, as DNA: TGTGCCAGCAGCAACGTGAGGGGAGGGGGGCAGTACTTC. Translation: CASSNVRGGGQYF.

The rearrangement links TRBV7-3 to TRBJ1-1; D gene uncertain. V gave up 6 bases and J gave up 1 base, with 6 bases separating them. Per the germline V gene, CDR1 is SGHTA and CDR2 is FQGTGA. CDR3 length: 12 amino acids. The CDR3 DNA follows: TGTGCCAGCAGTTATTCGAACACTGAAGCTTTCTTT. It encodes CASSYSNTEAFF.

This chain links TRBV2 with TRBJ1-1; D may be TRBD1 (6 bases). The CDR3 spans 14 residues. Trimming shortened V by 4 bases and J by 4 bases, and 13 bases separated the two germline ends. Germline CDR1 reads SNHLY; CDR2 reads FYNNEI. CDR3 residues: CASSVQGRTTEAFF. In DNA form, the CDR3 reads TGTGCCAGCAGTGTACAGGGACGGACCACTGAAGCTTTCTTT.

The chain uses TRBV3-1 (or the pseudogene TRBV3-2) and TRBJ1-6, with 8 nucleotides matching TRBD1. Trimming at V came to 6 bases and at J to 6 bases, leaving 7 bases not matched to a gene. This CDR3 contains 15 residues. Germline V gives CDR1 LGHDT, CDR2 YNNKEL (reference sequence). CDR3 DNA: TGTGCCAGCAGAATTCGGACAGGGAGTAATTCACCCCTCCACTTT. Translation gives CASRIRTGSNSPLHF.